Shown below are 26 T cell receptor beta chains from a single sample sequenced in a study of shared clonotypes between healthy human individuals. The method was immunoSEQ multiplex PCR; TCRdb's version includes in-frame clones alone and lacks a portion of them. This sample has 2.3 million or so clones, with roughly 93% found just once. Sequences were obtained from naive CD4+ T cells from PBMCs. Subset given: CD45RA+ positively selected. The origin of the receptors is a man in his late teens or twenties in good health. Some clones in this sample may be carry-over from other donors' samples.

This clone has a single count. The chain joins TRBV27 to TRBJ2-1; tentative D call: TRBD1 (6 bases). The germline V gene has CDR1 MNHEY and CDR2 SMNVEV (reference sequence). Deletions cut 5 bases from V and 6 bases from J, with 20 bases between. The CDR3 loop spans 16 amino acids. This CDR3 is CASSMPQGWQINEQFF. DNA of the CDR3: TGTGCCAGCAGTATGCCACAGGGTTGGCAAATCAATGAGCAGTTCTTC.

With regard to this clone: The sample contains more than one DNA sequence encoding this CDR3. The genes are TRBV5-1 and TRBJ1-3; 8 positions agree with TRBD1. Looked up from germline, CDR1 is SGHRS and CDR2 is YFSETQ. Trimming removed 4 bases from V and 2 bases from J; junction bases left unmatched: 2. This CDR3 comprises 14 residues. Written as DNA, the CDR3 is TGCGCCAGCAGCCCGGACAGGGCTGGAAACACCATATATTTT. Amino acids: CASSPDRAGNTIYF.

V gene TRBV20-1 combines with J gene TRBJ1-2, with D possibly being TRBD1 (5 bases). Germline-derived CDR1 and CDR2 are DFQATT and SNEGSKA (reference sequence). Trimming left V 7 bases short and J 4 bases short, with 10 bases between. This CDR3 is 11 amino acids long. The CDR3 loop is CSVRGSYGYTF. CDR3 coding DNA: TGCAGTGTTAGGGGCAGCTATGGCTACACCTTC.

The chain recombines TRBV30 with TRBJ1-3, with 7 bases aligning to TRBD1. The CDR3 spans 16 residues. The V gene end was trimmed by 0 bases and the J gene end by 0 bases; junction bases not matched to a gene: 5. Germline V gene sequence: CDR1 GTSNPN, CDR2 SVGIG (reference sequence). The chain's CDR3 is CAWSVGQGGSGNTIYF. As DNA, the CDR3 is TGTGCCTGGAGTGTAGGCCAGGGGGGCTCTGGAAACACCATATATTTT.

The J gene is TRBJ2-7, the V gene TRBV2; 9 positions match TRBD1. The length of the CDR3 is 14 residues. Germline V gene data show CDR1 as SNHLY and CDR2 as FYNNEI. Trimming at V came to 7 bases and at J to 3 bases, leaving 7 bases not matched to a gene. Here the CDR3 DNA reads TGTGCCAGCACGGGACAGGGCCCGGGCTACGAGCAGTACTTC. It yields the protein CASTGQGPGYEQYF.

V is TRBV10-3 and J is TRBJ2-1, with D possibly matching TRBD2 (6 bases). CDR1 is ENHRY, CDR2 SYGVKD, per germline. The CDR3 extends over 14 amino acids. V lost 8 bases and J 0 bases, leaving 11 bases between the germline ends. DNA of the CDR3: TGTGCCATCCAGACAGCGGGCTCCTACAATGAGCAGTTCTTC. Translation gives CAIQTAGSYNEQFF.

This clone was counted a single time. The chain joins TRBV5-1 to TRBJ2-5; TRBD1 agrees at 7 bases. With 4 bases clipped from V and 7 bases from J, the junction kept 13 bases outside the gene matches. The CDR3 covers 15 residues. CDR1 and CDR2 from the germline V gene are SGHRS and YFSETQ. CDR3 DNA sequence: TGCGCCAGCAGCCCGGACAGGATTAATACGTGGACCCAGTACTTC. Encoded protein: CASSPDRINTWTQYF.

The V call is TRBV7-9, the J call TRBJ1-2, with D perhaps TRBD1 (6 bases). The germline V gene has CDR1 SEHNR and CDR2 FQNEAQ (reference sequence). The CDR3 runs 13 residues. Trimming shortened V by 5 bases and J by 3 bases, and 10 bases separated the two germline ends. Written as DNA, the CDR3 is TGTGCCAGCAGCGTAAACAGGGACTATGGCTACACCTTC. Amino acid sequence: CASSVNRDYGYTF. Based on the CDR3 plus reference TRBV7-9 and TRBJ1-2, the full variable domain is DTGVSQNPRHKITKRGQNVTFRCDPISEHNRLYWYRQTLGQGPEFLTYFQNEAQLEKSRLLSDRFSAERPKGSFSTLEIQRTEQGDSAMYLCASSVNRDYGYTFGSGTRLTVV.

This chain links TRBV7-8 with TRBJ2-7, with 7 positions matching TRBD1. With V trimmed by 1 base and J by 2 bases, 5 bases remained unmatched. In germline, CDR1 is SGHVS, CDR2 FQNEAQ. The CDR3 sequence is 15 residues long. In DNA, the CDR3 is TGTGCCAGCAGCTTAGAAGGGGACAGCGCCTACGAGCAGTACTTC. Its translation: CASSLEGDSAYEQYF.

Here the CDR3 reads CASSFGGGSATDTQYF. The CDR3 DNA is TGCGCCAGCAGCTTCGGAGGCGGGAGTGCCACAGATACGCAGTATTTT. The chain joins TRBV5-1 to TRBJ2-3; 7 nucleotides line up with TRBD2. The germline V gene has CDR1 SGHRS and CDR2 YFSETQ. The V segment lost 2 bases and the J segment 2 bases; nucleotides outside the gene matches: 8. The CDR3 consists of 16 residues.

The CDR3 spells CADPRGWSYEQYF. In DNA form, the CDR3 reads TGTGCCGATCCGAGGGGGTGGTCCTACGAGCAGTACTTC. The chain recombines TRBV21-1 with TRBJ2-7; the table's TRBD1 call for D was not verified on the DNA. TRBV21-1 is shown as a pseudogene. The CDR3 contains 13 residues.

V usage is TRBV18 and J usage is TRBJ2-1; D not certain. Germline assignment: CDR1 KGHSH and CDR2 LQKENI. V was clipped by 4 bases and J by 0 bases, with 16 bases between them. The CDR3 contains 17 residues. The CDR3 protein is CASSQRTGSSSYNEQFF. Here the CDR3 DNA reads TGTGCCAGCTCACAGAGGACCGGGTCCAGCTCCTACAATGAGCAGTTCTTC.

As regards this clone: Different DNA sequences within this sample yield the same CDR3. This chain links TRBV28 with TRBJ2-2; possible D gene TRBD2, 6 bases. Germline CDR1 is MDHEN and CDR2 is SYDVKM. The CDR3 loop spans 13 amino acids. V lost 11 bases and J 2 bases, leaving 12 bases between the germline ends. In DNA form, the CDR3 reads TGTGCCTCCCGGAGGGTTAACACCGGGGAGCTGTTTTTT. Its protein is CASRRVNTGELFF.

This chain links TRBV28 with TRBJ2-7; 9 nucleotides agree with TRBD2. The V gene end was trimmed by 6 bases and the J gene end by 5 bases; junction bases not matched to a gene: 14. This CDR3 is built from 16 residues. Germline CDR1 and CDR2: MDHEN and SYDVKM. In nucleotides, the CDR3 is TGTGCCAGCAGGCCGACTAGCGGAGTTTTCGGCAACGAGCAGTACTTC. It translates to CASRPTSGVFGNEQYF.

This chain connects TRBV2 to TRBJ2-3; maybe TRBD1 (6 bases). Germline lookup yields CDR1 SNHLY and CDR2 FYNNEI. Trimming cost V 6 bases and J 2 bases, with 12 bases left between them. The CDR3 consists of 14 residues. This CDR3 is CASSPDSYTDTQYF. The DNA for the CDR3 is TGTGCCAGCAGCCCGGACAGCTACACAGATACGCAGTATTTT.

The chain carries TRBV25-1 and TRBJ1-2, with 7 nucleotides matching TRBD1. The CDR3 extends over 15 amino acids. CDR1 is MGHDK and CDR2 is SYGVNS in the germline V gene. V shed 4 bases, J shed 0 bases, and the junction held 5 bases outside the gene matches. The CDR3: CASSGYRGANYGYTF. The CDR3 bases are TGTGCCAGCAGTGGCTACAGGGGAGCTAACTATGGCTACACCTTC.

The chain is built from TRBV5-1 and TRBJ2-1; D is unclear. CDR3 length: 11 amino acids. The germline gives CDR1 SGHRS, CDR2 YFSETQ. V lost 3 bases to trimming and J lost 9 bases, with 7 bases between them. The CDR3 sequence: CASSSPGEQFF. The CDR3 DNA reads TGCGCCAGCAGCTCACCGGGTGAGCAGTTCTTC.

The rearrangement uses TRBV11-2 and TRBJ2-7; D may be TRBD2 (6 bases). V was clipped by 5 bases and J by 6 bases, with 14 bases between them. Germline V gene sequence: CDR1 SGHAT, CDR2 FQNNGV. The CDR3 sequence is 13 residues long. CDR3 bases: TGTGCCAGCAGCCTGGGACTTGGAGTCGAGCAGTACTTC. This codes for CASSLGLGVEQYF.

This sequence joins TRBV6-1 and TRBJ2-7; D possibly uses TRBD1 or TRBD2 (5 bases each). Trimming took 5 bases from V and 6 from J, leaving 17 bases between them. The CDR3 is 14 amino acids. CDR1 and CDR2 from the germline V gene are MNHNS and SASEGT. This CDR3 reads CASSRDGLTGEQYF. In DNA form, the CDR3 reads TGTGCCAGCAGTCGGGACGGGCTGACGGGCGAGCAGTACTTC.

The genes are TRBV18 and TRBJ2-7; TRBD1 matches at 7 bases. Losses at the gene ends were 2 bases for V and 1 base for J; bases not matched to a gene: 11. The CDR3 is made up of 17 amino acids. Germline CDR1 and CDR2: KGHSH and LQKENI. The CDR3 loop is CASSPFTPGTASYEQYF. CDR3 DNA: TGTGCCAGCTCACCATTTACCCCCGGGACAGCGTCCTACGAGCAGTACTTC. Full variable domain (missing parts from reference TRBV18 and TRBJ2-7): NAGVMQNPRHLVRRRGQEARLRCSPMKGHSHVYWYRQLPEEGLKFMVYLQKENIIDESGMPKERFSAEFPKEGPSILRIQQVVRGDSAAYFCASSPFTPGTASYEQYFGPGTRLTVT.

J is TRBJ2-7 and V is TRBV15; the match to TRBD2 covers 8 bases. The length of the CDR3 is 13 residues. J was trimmed by 2 bases and V by 8 bases; bases with no gene match: 5. Germline CDR1 LNHNV, CDR2 YYDKDF (reference sequence). In DNA, the CDR3 is TGTGCCACCTCGACTAGCGAACCCTACGAGCAGTACTTC. It yields the protein CATSTSEPYEQYF.

The table lists this clone with a count of one. V and J are TRBV28 and TRBJ1-1, with TRBD1 identical over 9 bases. This CDR3 region has 17 residues. CDR1 and CDR2 (germline): MDHEN, SYDVKM. V shed 4 bases and J 3 bases; nucleotides not matched to a gene: 12. CDR3 nucleotides: TGTGCCAGCAGTTCTAGTCCCGGGACAGGGTTTTACACTGAAGCTTTCTTT. It translates to CASSSSPGTGFYTEAFF.

This chain connects TRBV6-1 to TRBJ2-7; no definite D call. Trimming left V 1 base short and J 2 bases short, with 12 bases between. The CDR3 contains 15 residues. Germline V gives CDR1 MNHNS, CDR2 SASEGT. CDR3 nucleotide sequence: TGTGCCAGCAGTGAAGGCCCCAGTATGACCTACGAGCAGTACTTC. Translation gives CASSEGPSMTYEQYF.

The chain recombines TRBV20-1 with TRBJ2-1, with D unclear. This CDR3 region has 10 residues. The V gene's germline CDR1 is DFQATT and CDR2 SNEGSKA (reference sequence). V was clipped by 6 bases and J by 6 bases, with 6 bases between them. The DNA for the CDR3 is TGCAGTGCAATACCCAATGAGCAGTTCTTC. Translated, it gives CSAIPNEQFF.

The chain joins TRBV29-1 to TRBJ2-3; D is perhaps TRBD2 (6 bases). The CDR3 totals 16 residues. Looked up from germline, CDR1 is SQVTM and CDR2 is ANQGSEA. The germline V and J ends were trimmed by 4 bases and 4 bases, with 21 bases remaining between them. The CDR3 sequence: CSVVLMGGGDADTQYF. The CDR3, as DNA: TGCAGCGTTGTTTTAATGGGAGGAGGTGACGCAGATACGCAGTATTTT.

The rearrangement joins TRBV27 to TRBJ1-5; no reliable D call. V was trimmed by 6 bases and J by 5 bases, leaving 35 bases between them. This CDR3 spans 21 amino acids. Germline values: CDR1 MNHEY, CDR2 SMNVEV (reference sequence). The CDR3 nucleotides read TGTGCCAGCAGGGTCCGACGGGGAAGGGAGCTTCCTTCAACCTCAGATCAGCCCCAGCATTTT. It yields the protein CASRVRRGRELPSTSDQPQHF.